The rows below give T cell receptor beta chains drawn from one sample of a study of T cell repertoires in cytomegalovirus infection. TCRdb re-analysed the reads in MiXCR, keeping a single row per CDR3 protein. The table records about 230,000 distinct CDR3 sequences, 6% to 8% of them present only once. The sequencing input was PBMCs. The receptor source for this set is a human donor in good health (CMV status not recorded). Some clones in this sample may be carry-over from other donors' samples. CDR3s include the opening cysteine and the closing phenylalanine or tryptophan.

CDR3aa,v_gene,j_gene
CSARDPTTDEQYF,TRBV20-1,TRBJ2-7
CASSPRTGGRFEAFF,TRBV27,TRBJ1-1
CASSPSANYGYTF,TRBV19,TRBJ1-2
CASSPSRLSNQPQHF,TRBV12-3/TRBV12-4,TRBJ1-5
CSATRQVGYGYTF,TRBV20-1,TRBJ1-2
CASSVDGTGVDTQYF,TRBV9,TRBJ2-3
CASSSRPVDIQYF,TRBV28,TRBJ2-4
CASSHPQGAFNTGELFF,TRBV4-3,TRBJ2-2
CASGSAWRDPYEQYF,TRBV6-2/TRBV6-3,TRBJ2-7
CASSSNLWTSGGETQYF,TRBV28,TRBJ2-5
CASGTVDYGYTF,TRBV12-5,TRBJ1-2